Listed here is a single T cell receptor (beta chain). The data belong to a study of graft-versus-host responses after intestinal transplantation. Study-level information: All of the recipients had induction that used anti-thymocyte globulin, then tacrolimus and steroids for around three years.

Processing was applied to graft tissue in order to liberate intraepithelial and lamina propria lymphocytes. The germline gives CDR1 SGHVS, CDR2 FQNEAQ. The CDR3 loop spans 17 amino acids. The V and J ends lost 5 bases and 2 bases, in that order; junction bases with no gene match: 12. Profiling relied on immunoSEQ multiplex PCR, and the TCRdb table lists in-frame clones only, not all of them. The sample records approximately 18,000 clones, under 85% being singletons. The specimen was ileum tissue, collected approximately 480 days after intestinal transplant. This TCR was sampled from a human patient who received an intestinal transplant, so some T cells may come from the graft donor. The chain uses TRBV7-8 and TRBJ2-7; the match to TRBD2 covers 10 bases. The CDR3 DNA is TGTGCCAGCAGCGCCACAGGTCTAGCGGGAGTTGCCTACGAGCAGTACTTC. This codes for CASSATGLAGVAYEQYF.